The rows below give T cell receptor beta chains drawn from one sample of a study of blood T cell repertoires in COVID-19. The assay was immunoSEQ multiplex PCR, and TCRdb's table has in-frame clones only and misses some. The repertoire consists of 150,000 to 200,000 clones, with 81% occurring once and the leading ten covering more than 9.5%. What was sequenced was peripheral blood. All receptors come from a woman in her forties with COVID-19, enrolled during active disease. The CDR3 runs from the conserved cysteine through the conserved F or W. A D gene is named only where the DNA matches it firmly. The size of a clone is reported for some rows only, either as once, few or many, or as a class for expanded clones.

>TRBV6-6|NA|NA|TRBJ1-6
TGTGCCAGCAGTTCCCCGGAGAGACAGATCAATTCACCCCTCCACTTT
CASSSPERQINSPLHF
>TRBV11-2|TRBD1|NA|TRBJ2-7
TGTGCCAGCAGCTTAGACGGGACAGGAGAAAAGTACGAGCAGTACTTC
CASSLDGTGEKYEQYF
>TRBV29-1|NA|NA|TRBJ1-2
TGCAGCGTTGTCCCCAGGCGAGGGTTTAACTATGGCTACACCTTC
CSVVPRRGFNYGYTF
>TRBV3-1/TRBV3-2|TRBD1|few|TRBJ2-7
TGTGCCAGCAGCGCAAGATTTTCCGGGACAGGGATCTACGAGCAGTACTTC
CASSARFSGTGIYEQYF
>TRBV20-1|TRBD2|NA|TRBJ2-7
TGCAGTGCTAGTACGACCCTAGCGGGATGGAACGAGCAGTACTTC
CSASTTLAGWNEQYF
>TRBV7-7|TRBD2|NA|TRBJ2-2
TGTGCTAGCAGCCCTAGCGGGGGGGCATCCACCGGGGAGCTGTTTTTT
CASSPSGGASTGELFF
>TRBV18|NA|NA|TRBJ2-5
TGTGCCAGCACTCTCCAAGAGACCCAGTACTTC
CASTLQETQYF
>TRBV19|NA|NA|TRBJ1-2
TGTGCCAGTAGTATGGAGCTGCTCTACGCTTACTATGGCTACACCTTC
CASSMELLYAYYGYTF
>TRBV28|NA|NA|TRBJ2-1
TGTGCCAGCAGCCCGATGTCCTTGCGGTTCAACAATGAGCAGTTCTTC
CASSPMSLRFNNEQFF
>TRBV28|NA|NA|TRBJ1-5
TGTGCCAGCGACAGTAGCAATCAGCCCCAGCATTTT
CASDSSNQPQHF
>TRBV6-5|NA|NA|TRBJ2-7
TGTGCCAGCAGTTACGAGCAGGGGACCTACGAGCAGTACTTC
CASSYEQGTYEQYF
>TRBV12-2|NA|few|TRBJ2-7
TGTGCAAGTCGCCCAACCGTAACCCTAGCGGATTACGAGCAGTACTTC
CASRPTVTLADYEQYF
>TRBV7-2|TRBD2|NA|TRBJ2-2
TGTGCCAGCCGGCCGGGGGGGACCGCGAACACCGGGGAGCTGTTTTTT
CASRPGGTANTGELFF
>TRBV18|TRBD1|once|TRBJ2-1
TGTGCCAGCTCACAGACAGGGTCCAATGAGCAGTTCTTC
CASSQTGSNEQFF
>TRBV28|NA|NA|TRBJ2-1
TGTGCCAGCAGGCAGGGGCCCTACAATGAGCAGTTCTTC
CASRQGPYNEQFF
>TRBV9|TRBD1|NA|TRBJ2-1
TGTGCCAGCAGCGTAGTAGGGGGCTCGAGGAATGAGCAGTTCTTC
CASSVVGGSRNEQFF
>TRBV5-5|NA|NA|TRBJ2-1
TGTGCCAGCAGACAGGACAGCTCATACAATGAGCAGTTCTTC
CASRQDSSYNEQFF
>TRBV6-4|NA|NA|TRBJ1-1
TGTGCCAGCAAATTAGGGGCTGAGAACACTGAAGCTTTCTTT
CASKLGAENTEAFF
>TRBV7-3|NA|NA|TRBJ2-1
TGTGCCAGCAGCTTCCGGGGAGGCTCAGTCAATGAGCAGTTCTTC
CASSFRGGSVNEQFF
>TRBV6-5|TRBD1|few|TRBJ1-5
TGTGCCAGCAGTCCAGGGGGGAATCAGCCCCAGCATTTT
CASSPGGNQPQHF
>TRBV7-9|TRBD1|NA|TRBJ2-3
TGTGCCAGCAGCCTCCCAGGGGGAGATACGCAGTATTTT
CASSLPGGDTQYF
>TRBV11-3|NA|NA|TRBJ2-1
TGTGCCAGCAGCTTTGGTAGCGGCCCCTACAATGAGCAGTTCTTC
CASSFGSGPYNEQFF
>TRBV29-1|NA|NA|TRBJ1-3
TGCAGCGTTGGGGCCAGGGTAGGAAACACCATATATTTT
CSVGARVGNTIYF
>TRBV5-4|TRBD1|NA|TRBJ1-4
TGTGCCAGCAGCGTGGGGACAGGGGGCTACGAAAAACTGTTTTTT
CASSVGTGGYEKLFF
>TRBV19|TRBD1|NA|TRBJ1-1
TGTGCCAGTAGGGCGACAGGGTGGGTCACTGAAGCTTTCTTT
CASRATGWVTEAFF
>TRBV28|NA|NA|TRBJ1-5
TGTGCCAGCAGTTTTAGCCCCAGCGGAGCCAGGGGCGATCAGCCCCAGCATTTT
CASSFSPSGARGDQPQHF
>TRBV4-1|NA|NA|TRBJ2-2
TGCGCCAGCAGCCAAGGCCTGAGGAGCATTAACACCGGGGAGCTGTTTTTT
CASSQGLRSINTGELFF
>TRBV29-1|NA|NA|TRBJ1-2
TGCAGCGTACGGAGCCCAGGGGACACCTTC
CSVRSPGDTF
>TRBV6-5|NA|NA|TRBJ2-5
TGTGCCAGCAGTTATAGACAGGAACGTCCAGAGACCCAGTACTTC
CASSYRQERPETQYF
>TRBV28|TRBD1|few|TRBJ1-5
TGTGCCAGCGTCAGGGGGGTCAATCAGCCCCAGCATTTT
CASVRGVNQPQHF
>TRBV19|NA|NA|TRBJ2-1
TGTGCCAGTAGCAACTACAATGAGCAGTTCTTC
CASSNYNEQFF
>TRBV18|NA|NA|TRBJ2-3
TGTGCCAGCTCACCACTAGGCACAGATACGCAGTATTTT
CASSPLGTDTQYF
>TRBV2|NA|NA|TRBJ1-5
TGTGCCAGCAGTGAAGGGAGCGGAGAGCCCCAGCATTTT
CASSEGSGEPQHF
>TRBV10-3|TRBD1|NA|TRBJ2-7
TGTGCCATCAGTGAAAGTACAGGGGCGGAGGAGCAGTACTTC
CAISESTGAEEQYF
>TRBV18|NA|NA|TRBJ1-2
TGTGCCAGCTCACCAATCGGGGAGAACTATGGCTACACCTTC
CASSPIGENYGYTF
>TRBV7-9|NA|few|TRBJ2-7
TGTGCCAGCAGCCTAACATACAGGGTCAACGAGCAGTACTTC
CASSLTYRVNEQYF
>TRBV2|NA|NA|TRBJ2-7
TGTGCCAGCAACGAAGGAACAGGGTCACCCTACGAGCAGTACTTC
CASNEGTGSPYEQYF
>TRBV23-1|TRBD1|once|TRBJ1-2
TGCGCCAGCAGTCAAGACAGGGAATACTATGGCTACACCTTC
CASSQDREYYGYTF
>TRBV5-1|NA|NA|TRBJ2-1
TGCGCCAGCAGCCCCGGGACACCGGATGGGCAGTTCTTC
CASSPGTPDGQFF
>TRBV3-1/TRBV3-2|NA|NA|TRBJ1-1
TGTGCCAGCATCACCAAAGGGGGACGCGAAGCTTTCTTT
CASITKGGREAFF
>TRBV5-1|NA|NA|TRBJ2-4
TGCGCCAGCAGCTTGGCCCAGCGCCAAGGAGATATTCAGTACTTC
CASSLAQRQGDIQYF
>TRBV4-2|TRBD2|NA|TRBJ2-1
TGTGCCAGCAGCCAAGGGACTAGCGGGACGGGTGAGCAGTTCTTC
CASSQGTSGTGEQFF
>TRBV15|NA|NA|TRBJ2-3
TGTGCCACCAGCGGCCCAGGGGTGGTTACGCAGTATTTT
CATSGPGVVTQYF